This T cell receptor beta chain was retrieved from a study of identical twins. The study's findings and limits: Excess low generation probability was seen in twin-shared out-of-frame alpha sequences. Models predicted too little out-of-frame TCR alpha sharing in monozygotic twins.

Only healthy Caucasians were included as donors. Template switching introduced a universal primer site, and the cDNA bore unique molecular identifiers. In TCRdb, the 5' RACE reads were re-called with MiXCR into one record per CDR3 protein. This sample has approximately 620,000 distinct CDR3 sequences; more than 6.5% occur once, and the top ten carry 0.75% to 1%. This clonotype was picked up a small number of times. What it binds is unknown. V was pared by 1 base and J by 2 bases, with 15 bases between. The CDR3 totals 16 residues. Germline loops: CDR1 LNHNV, CDR2 YYDKDF (reference sequence). These data are also associated with another study on yellow fever vaccine responses in identical twins.

This receptor was identified in a woman between 18 and 30 years old in good health. This chain joins TRBV15 and TRBJ2-7; TRBD2 is a possible D gene (5 bases). Sequenced sample: PBMCs. The CDR3 sequence is CATSRVGAVRPYEQYF. The CDR3 DNA sequence: TGTGCCACCAGCAGAGTGGGAGCGGTGAGACCCTACGAGCAGTACTTC.